These 27 T cell receptor beta chains originate from one sample sequenced in a study of blood T cell repertoires in COVID-19. Assay: immunoSEQ multiplex PCR; the TCRdb copy retains only in-frame clones and omits some. The data contain about 170,000 clones, 70% to 90% of them singletons. Sequencing was carried out using peripheral blood. The receptors derive from a man aged 50 to 60 who had recovered from COVID-19.

This chain uses TRBV19 with TRBJ1-1; tentative D call: TRBD1 (6 bases). The V end lost 4 bases, the J end lost 5 bases, and 17 bases lay between the germline ends. The germline gives CDR1 LNHDA, CDR2 SQIVND (reference sequence). The CDR3 length is 15 residues. The CDR3 reads CASSRQTGLGTEAFF. For the CDR3, the DNA is TGTGCCAGTAGTAGACAGACAGGTCTGGGTACTGAAGCTTTCTTT.

The chain carries TRBV7-6 and TRBJ1-2, with TRBD1 matching over 8 bases. CDR3 size: 15 residues. CDR1 is SGHVS and CDR2 is FNYEAQ in the germline V gene. V shed 5 bases, J shed 7 bases, and the junction held 12 bases outside the gene matches. This chain's CDR3 is CASSDAGQAVGGYTF. CDR3 coding DNA: TGTGCCAGCAGCGACGCGGGACAGGCGGTCGGTGGCTACACCTTC.

The rearrangement uses TRBV5-8 and TRBJ2-6; 7 bases are shared with TRBD1. The CDR3 has 17 residues. CDR1 SGHTS and CDR2 YDEGEE come from the germline V gene. J gave up 0 bases and V 1 base, and 4 bases lay outside the gene matches. In DNA form, the CDR3 reads TGTGCCAGCAGCTTGCAAGGGGGCTACTCTGGGGCCAACGTCCTGACTTTC. The encoded protein is CASSLQGGYSGANVLTF.

The CDR3 DNA is TGTGCCAGCACCGGGACAAGAAAAGAGACCCAGTACTTC. It translates to CASTGTRKETQYF. The rearrangement links TRBV5-6 to TRBJ2-5; D is perhaps TRBD1 (6 bases). CDR1 and CDR2 (germline): SGHDT, YYEEEE. V lost 6 bases, J lost 3 bases, and 12 bases lay in between. This CDR3 has 13 amino acids.

The V and J genes are TRBV19 and TRBJ2-3, with D unresolved. V dropped 4 bases and J dropped 5 bases, with 7 bases sitting between them. The CDR3 consists of 12 residues. Germline loops: CDR1 LNHDA, CDR2 SQIVND (reference sequence). The CDR3 bases are TGTGCCAGTAGTAGCTCGGGAGATACGCAGTATTTT. This gives the protein CASSSSGDTQYF. The full variable domain, with the rest looked up from reference TRBV19 and TRBJ2-3, is DGGITQSPKYLFRKEGQNVTLSCEQNLNHDAMYWYRQDPGQGLRLIYYSQIVNDFQKGDIAEGYSVSREKKESFPLTVTSAQKNPTAFYLCASSSSGDTQYFGPGTRLTVL.

The gene calls are TRBV29-1 and TRBJ2-1; 7 bases are shared with TRBD1. With V trimmed by 0 bases and J by 4 bases, 0 bases remained unmatched. The germline CDR1 and CDR2 sequences are SQVTM and ANQGSEA. This CDR3 spans 13 amino acids. The CDR3 loop reads CSVEEDRYNEQFF. The CDR3 DNA reads TGCAGCGTTGAAGAGGACAGGTACAATGAGCAGTTCTTC.

This clone was recorded once. The CDR3 region is CASSLFDRRHGYTF. CDR3 sequence (DNA): TGTGCCAGCAGTTTATTTGACAGGCGGCATGGCTACACCTTC. The chain couples TRBV28 to TRBJ1-2; perhaps TRBD1 as D (6 bases). The CDR3 contains 14 residues. CDR1 is MDHEN and CDR2 is SYDVKM in the germline V gene. V dropped 1 base and J dropped 6 bases, with 12 bases sitting between them.

The V and J genes are TRBV6-5 and TRBJ2-7; TRBD2 aligns across 7 bases. J gave up 12 bases and V 4 bases, and 9 bases lay outside the gene matches. Germline V gene sequence: CDR1 MNHEY, CDR2 SVGAGI. This CDR3 is built from 12 residues. The CDR3 loop is CASSSPGLTPYF. CDR3 DNA sequence: TGTGCCAGCAGTTCACCGGGACTAACTCCGTACTTC.

The chain links TRBV5-4 to TRBJ2-1; 9 bases are shared with TRBD1. Germline lookup yields CDR1 SGHNT and CDR2 YYREEE (reference sequence). The CDR3 contains 15 residues. V lost 5 bases and J lost 4; bases outside the gene matches: 7. The CDR3 reads CASSPTGGRYNEQFF. For the CDR3, the DNA is TGTGCCAGCAGTCCGACAGGGGGTCGATACAATGAGCAGTTCTTC.

The V and J genes are TRBV30 and TRBJ2-5; D might be TRBD1 (5 bases). Trimming took 7 bases from V and 4 from J, leaving 13 bases between them. The CDR3 has 12 residues. Looked up from germline, CDR1 is GTSNPN and CDR2 is SVGIG (reference sequence). This CDR3 is CASPGQGETQYF. CDR3 DNA sequence: TGTGCCTCCCCAGGACAAGGAGAGACCCAGTACTTC.

The rearrangement links TRBV29-1 to TRBJ1-4; D perhaps matches TRBD1 (5 bases). This CDR3 has 12 residues. Germline V gene sequence: CDR1 SQVTM, CDR2 ANQGSEA. CDR3 sequence: CSAGKSGEKLFF. CDR3 sequence (DNA): TGCAGTGCAGGGAAATCGGGTGAAAAACTGTTTTTT.

The gene calls are TRBV4-1 and TRBJ2-5; 7 positions match TRBD2. The CDR3 runs 16 residues. Trimming at V came to 0 bases and at J to 4 bases, leaving 8 bases not matched to a gene. Germline V gene sequence: CDR1 MGHRA, CDR2 YSYEKL. The CDR3 DNA sequence: TGCGCCAGCAGCCAAGATATCGGGAGGAAGGGAGAGACCCAGTACTTC. Translated, it gives CASSQDIGRKGETQYF.

The rearrangement uses TRBV11-3 and TRBJ2-5; 8 nucleotides agree with TRBD1. This CDR3 comprises 15 residues. Germline assignment: CDR1 SGHNT and CDR2 YENEEA. V lost 5 bases and J lost 2; bases outside the gene matches: 7. The CDR3 DNA reads TGTGCCAGCAGCCCCGGGACAGGTTCGCAAGAGACCCAGTACTTC. Residues: CASSPGTGSQETQYF.

As regards this clone: Other DNA sequences in the same sample also yield this CDR3. The chain joins TRBV30 to TRBJ2-3; D is uncertain. The CDR3 runs to 12 residues. The V end was cut by 4 bases, the J end by 0 bases, with 5 bases between. Germline lookup yields CDR1 GTSNPN and CDR2 SVGIG (reference sequence). CDR3 DNA sequence: TGTGCCTGGACTAGGAGCACAGATACGCAGTATTTT. It is translated as CAWTRSTDTQYF.

The gene calls are TRBV10-3 and TRBJ2-1, with D uncertain. V lost 5 bases, J lost 6 bases, and 11 bases lay in between. The CDR3 is made up of 13 amino acids. Germline loops: CDR1 ENHRY, CDR2 SYGVKD. CDR3 in DNA: TGTGCCATCAGTCCTCTTCCTTTCAATGAGCAGTTCTTC. Translated: CAISPLPFNEQFF.

This clone was detected once. The V and J genes are TRBV27 and TRBJ2-3, with TRBD1 identical over 8 bases. The CDR3 runs to 15 residues. Per germline, CDR1 MNHEY and CDR2 SMNVEV (reference sequence). V lost 6 bases, J lost 3 bases, and 8 bases stayed unmatched. This CDR3 reads CASRDPGQATDTQYF. The CDR3 DNA is TGTGCCAGCAGGGATCCGGGACAGGCGACAGATACGCAGTATTTT.

The genes are TRBV9 and TRBJ2-5; 8 bases match TRBD2. V trimming: 4 bases; J trimming: 2 bases; junction bases outside the gene matches: 10. The CDR3 is 16 amino acids. The germline V gene has CDR1 SGDLS and CDR2 YYNGEE. The CDR3 is CASSPTGGLGQETQYF. The CDR3 nucleotides read TGTGCCAGCAGCCCCACCGGGGGACTAGGGCAAGAGACCCAGTACTTC.

This sequence joins TRBV19 and TRBJ1-2, with D unresolved. The germline gives CDR1 LNHDA, CDR2 SQIVND (reference sequence). The CDR3 extends over 15 amino acids. Deletions cut 3 bases from V and 5 bases from J, with 16 bases between. The CDR3 reads CASSILGIMGYGYTF. The CDR3 region has the DNA TGTGCCAGTAGTATCCTCGGGATCATGGGGTATGGCTACACCTTC.

The J gene is TRBJ1-2, the V gene TRBV3-1 (or the pseudogene TRBV3-2); D might be TRBD1 (5 bases). The CDR3 contains 16 residues. Germline assignment: CDR1 LGHDT and CDR2 YNNKEL (reference sequence). The V end was cut by 4 bases, the J end by 4 bases, with 19 bases between. The CDR3 nucleotides read TGTGCCAGCAGCCCAGGGACGGGCCGGGGAGGCTATGGCTACACCTTC. It translates to CASSPGTGRGGYGYTF.

The V gene is TRBV3-1 (or the pseudogene TRBV3-2), the J gene TRBJ1-6; no definite D call. This CDR3 is 13 amino acids long. The V end lost 3 bases, the J end lost 10 bases, and 10 bases lay between the germline ends. Germline V gene sequence: CDR1 LGHDT, CDR2 YNNKEL (reference sequence). CDR3 residues: CASSHARESPLHF. The CDR3 region has the DNA TGTGCCAGCAGCCATGCCCGGGAATCACCCCTCCACTTT.

A few counts support this clone. The rearrangement joins TRBV7-8 to TRBJ2-1, with 11 nucleotides matching TRBD1. The germline gives CDR1 SGHVS, CDR2 FQNEAQ. The CDR3 length is 12 residues. Trimming at V came to 6 bases and at J to 16 bases, leaving 8 bases not matched to a gene. The CDR3 here is CASSSPGQGEFF. In nucleotides, the CDR3 is TGTGCCAGCAGTTCGCCGGGACAGGGGGAATTCTTC.

The chain uses TRBV28 and TRBJ1-5, with TRBD1 matching over 10 bases. Losses at the gene ends were 4 bases for V and 6 bases for J; bases not matched to a gene: 0. Germline V gene sequence: CDR1 MDHEN, CDR2 SYDVKM. This CDR3 contains 13 residues. CDR3 amino acids: CASSWDRGQPQHF. CDR3 bases: TGTGCCAGCAGTTGGGACAGGGGTCAGCCCCAGCATTTT.

V and J are TRBV18 and TRBJ2-7; D gene ambiguous. This CDR3 has 13 amino acids. The V gene lost 0 bases and the J gene lost 6 bases, with 9 bases spanning the gap. Germline values: CDR1 KGHSH, CDR2 LQKENI. CDR3 coding DNA: TGTGCCAGCTCACCACCGTCAGGTTTCGAGCAGTACTTC. It encodes CASSPPSGFEQYF. The full variable domain, with the rest looked up from reference TRBV18 and TRBJ2-7, is NAGVMQNPRHLVRRRGQEARLRCSPMKGHSHVYWYRQLPEEGLKFMVYLQKENIIDESGMPKERFSAEFPKEGPSILRIQQVVRGDSAAYFCASSPPSGFEQYFGPGTRLTVT.

The chain carries TRBV28 and TRBJ1-4; TRBD1 aligns across 8 bases. The CDR3 is 16 amino acids. The germline CDR1 and CDR2 sequences are MDHEN and SYDVKM. J lost 2 bases, V lost 6 bases, and 8 bases had no gene match. Written as DNA, the CDR3 is TGTGCCAGCAGCCGCGGACAGGGAGGGACTAATGAAAAACTGTTTTTT. Its translation is CASSRGQGGTNEKLFF.

The genes are TRBV2 and TRBJ2-1; tentatively, D is TRBD2 (6 bases). From germline, CDR1 is SNHLY and CDR2 FYNNEI. Trimming left V 8 bases short and J 1 base short, with 15 bases between. This CDR3 spans 15 amino acids. CDR3 DNA sequence: TGTGCCAGCCAACATAGCGGAGCTTCCTACAATGAGCAGTTCTTC. This gives the protein CASQHSGASYNEQFF.

The chain uses TRBV19 and TRBJ1-2, with D perhaps TRBD1 (5 bases). V shed 8 bases and J shed 4 bases, with 14 bases lying between them. Germline CDR1 LNHDA, CDR2 SQIVND (reference sequence). The CDR3 covers 13 residues. As DNA, the CDR3 is TGTGCCAGTTTCCCACGAGACAGCTATGGCTACACCTTC. It yields the protein CASFPRDSYGYTF.

J is TRBJ1-2 and V is TRBV28; perhaps TRBD1 as D (6 bases). Germline-derived CDR1 and CDR2 are MDHEN and SYDVKM. Trimming took off 3 bases at V and 4 bases at J, with 12 bases between the two ends. The CDR3 is 14 amino acids. The CDR3 is CASSFQGLGYGYTF. CDR3 nucleotides: TGTGCCAGCAGTTTTCAGGGGCTGGGCTATGGCTACACCTTC.